A single sample gave rise to the 6 T cell receptor beta chains below, sequenced in a study of control samples from healthy donors and cancer patients. Produced via immunoSEQ multiplex PCR; TCRdb's table is partial and in-frame only. The sample includes under 150,000 clones, 88% seen only once; the top ten take around 3.4%. Source material: blood. Receptor source: a man aged 40-49 years in good health.

This clone came up a few times. The junction departs from germline at one end; a sequencing error may be responsible. The chain carries TRBV7-2 and TRBJ2-5, with D perhaps matching TRBD2 (6 bases). This CDR3 contains 15 residues. The germline CDR1 and CDR2 sequences are SGHTA and FQGNSA. CDR3 residues: CASSLGSGTEESQYF. The CDR3 region has the DNA TGTGCCAGCAGCTTAGGGTCCGGGACTGAAGAGAGCCAGTACTTC.

The gene calls are TRBV12-2 and TRBJ2-2; the D segment call TRBD2 is taken from the table without a DNA check. TRBV12-2 is recorded as a pseudogene. CDR3 length: 15 residues. CDR3 in amino acids: CARRLAGGNTGELFF. CDR3 DNA sequence: TGTGCAAGGCGCTTAGCGGGGGGGAACACCGGGGAGCTGTTTTTT.

This clone was seen just once. V and J are TRBV5-1 and TRBJ1-1, with TRBD1 matching 8 bases. The germline V gene encodes CDR1 SGHRS and CDR2 YFSETQ. There are 14 residues in the CDR3. V dropped 3 bases and J dropped 5; count of bases not matched to a gene: 6. The CDR3 loop is CASSSRQGRTEAFF. The DNA for the CDR3 is TGCGCCAGCAGCTCGCGACAGGGGCGTACTGAAGCTTTCTTT.

This chain connects TRBV30 to TRBJ2-3, with D maybe TRBD1 (6 bases). With 2 bases removed from V and 1 base from J, the gap between germline ends came to 13 bases. Germline assignment: CDR1 GTSNPN and CDR2 SVGIG (reference sequence). CDR3 length: 15 amino acids. The CDR3 DNA follows: TGTGCCTGGAGTTCCGGGACATTAGGCACAGATACGCAGTATTTT. Translation gives CAWSSGTLGTDTQYF.

The rearrangement links TRBV7-2 to TRBJ1-6; no definite D call. Germline assignment: CDR1 SGHTA and CDR2 FQGNSA. The CDR3 runs 14 residues. Trimming removed 2 bases at V and 4 bases at J, with 6 bases between. The DNA for the CDR3 is TGTGCCAGCAGCTTATACACGTATAATTCACCCCTCCACTTT. Protein: CASSLYTYNSPLHF.

CDR3 residues: CASSLINTEAFF. The CDR3 nucleotides read TGTGCCAGCAGCCTAATAAACACTGAAGCTTTCTTT. The chain couples TRBV14 to TRBJ1-1; unclear D gene. The CDR3 runs to 12 residues. Trimming cost V 4 bases and J 2 bases, with 5 bases left between them. Germline CDR1 reads SGHDN; CDR2 reads FVKESK.